A single sample is the source of the 3 T cell receptor beta chains below, sequenced in a study of T-cell memory formation after mild COVID-19. In TCRdb, the 5' RACE reads were re-called with MiXCR into one record per CDR3 protein. The data show 70,000 to 100,000 distinct CDR3 sequences, around 16% seen once. The material sequenced was PBMCs or a T cell subset sorted from them (not recorded which). The receptors were sampled from a man aged 18 to 29 who had mild COVID-19 (a few samples of this study predate the infection). Cell type and time point are not known.

This clonotype was detected a few times. The chain has TRBV12-3 or TRBV12-4 and TRBJ1-5; D is undetermined. The length of the CDR3 is 15 residues. The V end lost 3 bases, the J end lost 4 bases, and 13 bases lay between the germline ends. CDR3 sequence reads: CASSFQSVGNQPQHF. In nucleotides, the CDR3 is TGTGCCAGCAGTTTTCAATCTGTCGGAAATCAGCCCCAGCATTTT.

This clonotype was found a few times. This CDR3 is CASSQEWTGQETQYF. The CDR3, as DNA: TGCGCCAGCAGCCAAGAGTGGACAGGGCAAGAGACCCAGTACTTC. The gene calls are TRBV4-1 and TRBJ2-5; TRBD1 agrees at 8 bases. From germline, CDR1 is MGHRA and CDR2 YSYEKL. CDR3 size: 15 residues. The junction had 2 bases not matched to a gene; V was cut back by 0 bases and J by 2 bases.

The chain links TRBV6-1 to TRBJ1-6; 9 nucleotides match TRBD1. CDR3 size: 18 residues. CDR1 is MNHNS, CDR2 SASEGT, per germline. V gave up 4 bases and J gave up 0 bases; unmatched junction bases: 7. The CDR3 sequence: CASSGGTGMSSYNSPLHF. In DNA form, the CDR3 reads TGTGCCAGCAGTGGAGGGACAGGGATGAGCTCCTATAATTCACCCCTCCACTTT.